Detailed here is one T cell receptor beta chain. This clonotype was seen a few times. The antigen this receptor binds is unknown. Per-nucleotide qualities are absent, and no much larger clonotype sits a single base away. The label giving this sample's treatment or condition can be read as: in vitro stimulation with specific CMV peptide epitopes to enrich CMV-specific T cells. Sequencing instrument: Illumina HiSeq 1500. The public reads were reanalyzed by TCRdb: fastp trimming at Q25, MiXCR alignment, in-frame beta chains only. Rows matching on CDR3 protein sequence are summarized as one entry with the most common DNA and genes. The sample records 900,000 to 950,000 distinct CDR3 sequences, roughly 30% of which are singletons. The ten largest clones add up to roughly 12% of the sample. This sample stems from a study of T cell repertoires in cytomegalovirus infection (dated by TCRdb to between 2018 and 2021). Study-level background: Peptide stimulations targeted recently identified HLA-C-restricted CMV epitopes, whose presentation resists viral immunomodulation, together with well-studied HLA-B-restricted epitopes. Donor HLA type was relevant to the analysis, as public TCR beta signatures indicated carriage of CMV infection together with the matching HLA type.

Overall study results and their limits: Carriers of CMV infection plus the relevant HLA type were discriminated by the cumulative frequency of public TCR beta family members in the study cohort and in an independent roughly 320-donor cohort. In the ex vivo response, HLA-C-restricted CMV-specific TCR beta clonotypes were dominant, and in two of eight donors the single most frequent clonotype came from this HLA-C-restricted group.

At the junction V is shortened by 4 bases and J by 9 bases; bases outside the gene matches: 9. Including the terminal cysteine and phenylalanine, the CDR3 comprises 15 residues. CDR3 DNA is the only sequence kept; it has 45 bases, read in frame from the first base. CDR1 and CDR2 were assigned from the germline V gene as MNHEY and SVGEGT. The sequences come from cultured CD8+ T cells from PBMCs, collected from culture after CMV antigen stimulation. This chain joins TRBV6-2 or TRBV6-3 to TRBJ2-1, with 10 junctional bases fitting TRBD2. This clonotype was obtained from a human donor in good health (CMV status not recorded). Some clones in this sample may be carry-over from other donors' samples. Here is the DNA: TGTGCCAGCAGTTTTAGCGGGGGGATTCTTAGTGAGCAGTTCTTC. The resulting protein is CASSFSGGILSEQFF.